These 23 T cell receptor beta chains came from one sample sequenced in a study of breast tumors, draining lymph nodes, adjacent tissues. TCRdb reanalysed the multiplex PCR reads using MiXCR and keeps one entry per CDR3 protein. The table includes roughly 130,000 distinct CDR3 sequences, 15% to 20% detected once. Samples came from axillary lymph nodes draining the breast cancer. Sequenced sample: axillary lymph node tissue. The receptors originated from a female donor with breast cancer. Some clones in this sample may be carry-over from other donors' samples.

Notes on this clonotype: The germline gene is not matched at one end of the junction; a read error may be the cause. V is TRBV5-1 and J is TRBJ2-3; the D is unclear. The length of the CDR3 is 14 residues. The germline gives CDR1 SGHRS, CDR2 YFSETQ. CDR3 nucleotides: TGCGCCGGCAGCCCCGAGCGTAGCCCAGATACGCAGTATTTT. Translation: CAGSPERSPDTQYF.

This clonotype was observed at least ten times. The V call is TRBV20-1, the J call TRBJ1-5; 7 nucleotides line up with TRBD1. CDR3 length: 14 amino acids. Trimming cost V 5 bases and J 1 base; bases outside gene matches: 5. CDR1 and CDR2 from the germline V gene are DFQATT and SNEGSKA (reference sequence). The DNA of the CDR3 is TGCAGTGCTCAGACGGGACAGAGCAATCAGCCCCAGCATTTT. Translating gives CSAQTGQSNQPQHF.

There are many counts of this clonotype. The CDR3 region is CASASGTGIADTQYF. CDR3 in DNA: TGTGCTAGTGCCTCTGGGACAGGGATCGCAGATACGCAGTATTTT. V is TRBV12-5 and J is TRBJ2-3; 9 nucleotides agree with TRBD1. CDR1 and CDR2 from the germline V gene are LGHNT and FRNRAP. The V segment lost 7 bases and the J segment 4 bases; nucleotides outside the gene matches: 9. The CDR3 loop spans 15 amino acids.

The genes are TRBV5-4 and TRBJ2-5, with 7 bases matching TRBD2. This CDR3 has 15 residues. V was pared by 2 bases and J by 5 bases, with 9 bases of the junction left unmatched. Germline assignment: CDR1 SGHNT and CDR2 YYREEE (reference sequence). The CDR3 coding sequence is TGTGCCAGCAGCTTAGGCGGGAGTGGAAGGGAGACCCAGTACTTC. Translated: CASSLGGSGRETQYF.

This clonotype was observed at least ten times. This chain connects TRBV7-3 to TRBJ1-2; D remains ambiguous. Germline V gene lookup returns CDR1 SGHTA and CDR2 FQGTGA. Trimming stripped 6 bases from V and 3 bases from J, with 8 bases between. This CDR3 spans 12 amino acids. Here the CDR3 reads CASSTRDYGYTF. The DNA for the CDR3 is TGTGCCAGCAGTACCCGGGACTATGGCTACACCTTC.

The J gene is TRBJ2-6, the V gene TRBV20-1; D is undetermined. The CDR3 length is 13 residues. Germline V gene sequence: CDR1 DFQATT, CDR2 SNEGSKA (reference sequence). V was cut by 5 bases and J by 0 bases, with 5 bases left in between. CDR3 bases: TGCAGTGCTGTTAACTCTGGGGCCAACGTCCTGACTTTC. It specifies CSAVNSGANVLTF.

Details on this clonotype: A clone one base away is much larger, so this may be a read error. This chain uses TRBV7-3 with TRBJ2-3; D may be TRBD2 (6 bases). Germline CDR1 reads SGHTA; CDR2 reads FQGTGA. This CDR3 has 15 amino acids. The ends were cut back, 1 base at V and 8 bases at J, with 16 bases in the middle. As DNA, the CDR3 is TGTGCCAGCAGCTTAATGAGTGCAGAGGGAGGTACGCAGTATTTT. Protein product: CASSLMSAEGGTQYF.

The sample holds many counts of this clonotype. CDR3 in DNA: TGTGCCACCAGCAGAGATCAAGCGGGGTCAGACAATGAGCAGTTCTTC. Translated: CATSRDQAGSDNEQFF. The genes are TRBV15 and TRBJ2-1, with 7 bases that match TRBD2. The V and J ends lost 0 bases and 5 bases, in that order; junction bases with no gene match: 7. Per the germline V gene, CDR1 is LNHNV and CDR2 is YYDKDF (reference sequence). This CDR3 contains 16 residues.

This clonotype was recorded many times. The chain recombines TRBV6-4 with TRBJ2-7, with 7 positions matching TRBD1. The V segment lost 4 bases and the J segment 4 bases; nucleotides outside the gene matches: 13. CDR3 length equals 16 residues. In germline, CDR1 is MRHNA, CDR2 SNTAGT. CDR3 amino acids: CASSVITGVTEYEQYF. CDR3 in DNA: TGTGCCAGCAGTGTAATAACAGGGGTCACCGAATACGAGCAGTACTTC.

The chain uses TRBV5-5 and TRBJ1-5; 10 bases are a match to TRBD1. CDR1 and CDR2 from the germline V gene are SGHKS and YYEKEE (reference sequence). J was trimmed by 7 bases and V by 4 bases; bases with no gene match: 11. This CDR3 has 16 amino acids. For the CDR3, the DNA is TGTGCCAGCAGCCTATCCGGACAGGGGGGTTGGCAGCCCCAGCATTTT. This gives the protein CASSLSGQGGWQPQHF.

The rearrangement uses TRBV28 and TRBJ2-7, with D hard to call. CDR3 length: 14 residues. V was shortened by 6 bases and J by 3 bases, with 15 bases between the two germline ends. Germline CDR1 reads MDHEN; CDR2 reads SYDVKM. CDR3 sequence (DNA): TGTGCCAGCAGCCAGGTCTCTCCTGGCTACGAGCAGTACTTC. This encodes CASSQVSPGYEQYF.

The rearrangement uses TRBV6-6 and TRBJ2-4, with TRBD2 identical over 9 bases. Germline CDR1 is MNHNY and CDR2 is SVGAGI (reference sequence). Trimming removed 2 bases from V and 4 bases from J; junction bases left unmatched: 9. The length of the CDR3 is 17 residues. CDR3 bases: TGTGCCAGCAGTTACGGGACTAGCCCGATCCTTAAAAACATTCAGTACTTC. Its protein is CASSYGTSPILKNIQYF.

This chain connects TRBV20-1 to TRBJ2-7; 9 bases match TRBD2. CDR1 and CDR2 (germline): DFQATT, SNEGSKA (reference sequence). The trim removed 2 bases at V and 6 bases at J, leaving 2 bases unmatched. CDR3 size: 12 residues. The CDR3 nucleotides are TGCAGTGCTAGAAGGACTAGCGTCGAGCAGTACTTC. Translation: CSARRTSVEQYF.

This clonotype was seen many times. The rearrangement joins TRBV7-9 to TRBJ1-2, with D unresolved. CDR1 and CDR2 (germline): SEHNR, FQNEAQ (reference sequence). The CDR3 loop spans 11 amino acids. CDR3 DNA sequence: TGTAGCGGGCGGGAATTCTATGGCTACACCTTC. Translated: CSGREFYGYTF.

This clonotype was seen at least ten times. The chain links TRBV28 to TRBJ2-7; 8 bases line up with TRBD1. The CDR3 contains 15 residues. Trimming at V came to 6 bases and at J to 0 bases, leaving 7 bases not matched to a gene. From germline, CDR1 is MDHEN and CDR2 SYDVKM. The CDR3 nucleotides are TGTGCCAGCAGCGGACAGGGTAGGAGCTCCTACGAGCAGTACTTC. Its protein product is CASSGQGRSSYEQYF.

This clonotype was found once. A much larger clone differs from this one at a single base, so this may be a read error. This chain joins TRBV19 and TRBJ2-3; 8 bases line up with TRBD2. The CDR3 is 17 residues long. Germline lookup yields CDR1 LNHDA and CDR2 SQIVND (reference sequence). The CDR3 DNA reads TGTGCCAGTAGTAAAACCGTAGCGGGGTATGGCACAGATATGCAGTATTTT. The encoded protein is CASSKTVAGYGTDMQYF.

Many counts were recorded for this clonotype. DNA for the CDR3: TGTGCCAGCAGAGGAACTCTAGGTGGGAATTCACCCCTCCACTTT. This translates into CASRGTLGGNSPLHF. The chain uses TRBV2 and TRBJ1-6; no definite D call. The CDR3 has 15 amino acids. CDR1 is SNHLY, CDR2 FYNNEI, per germline. The V and J ends lost 6 bases and 7 bases respectively, with 16 bases between them.

This clonotype was found many times. The V and J genes are TRBV27 and TRBJ2-3; the D gene is possibly TRBD1 (7 bases). This CDR3 region has 14 residues. The V gene's germline CDR1 is MNHEY and CDR2 SMNVEV (reference sequence). Trimming pared 6 bases from V and 2 bases from J, leaving 12 bases between. CDR3 loop: CASRRDSPTDTQYF. CDR3 in DNA: TGTGCCAGCAGGCGGGACAGTCCCACAGATACGCAGTATTTT.

The table lists this clonotype with many counts. CDR3 residues: CASSKGSGQGQETQYF. The CDR3 DNA reads TGTGCCAGCAGCAAAGGGTCGGGACAGGGCCAAGAGACCCAGTACTTC. V usage is TRBV7-3 and J usage is TRBJ2-5, with TRBD1 identical over 9 bases. The germline V gene has CDR1 SGHTA and CDR2 FQGTGA. Trimming at V came to 5 bases and at J to 1 base, leaving 8 bases not matched to a gene. CDR3 length: 16 amino acids.

This clonotype was seen a handful of times. The chain uses TRBV19 and TRBJ1-3; a weak D match, TRBD1 (6 bases). The CDR3 loop spans 17 amino acids. Germline CDR1 LNHDA, CDR2 SQIVND (reference sequence). V was clipped by 11 bases and J by 1 base, with 24 bases between them. The CDR3 region is CAVKGWGPSRSGNTIYF. DNA for the CDR3: TGTGCCGTCAAAGGTTGGGGGCCGTCCCGATCTGGAAACACCATATATTTT.

This clonotype was seen repeatedly, ten times or more. The CDR3 DNA is TGTGCCAGCTGGACAGCGAACTATGGCTACACCTTC. Its protein product is CASWTANYGYTF. This chain joins TRBV6-4 and TRBJ1-2; weak D call: TRBD1 (6 bases). The CDR3 spans 12 residues. V was cut by 8 bases and J by 2 bases, with 9 bases left in between. Looked up from germline, CDR1 is MRHNA and CDR2 is SNTAGT.

This clonotype was seen more than once but under ten times. The chain carries TRBV6-5 and TRBJ1-5; 7 nucleotides line up with TRBD1. CDR1 is MNHEY and CDR2 is SVGAGI in the germline V gene. The CDR3 runs 13 residues. V dropped 4 bases and J dropped 7; count of bases not matched to a gene: 4. The CDR3 coding sequence is TGTGCCAGCAGTTTCGACAGGGCCCAGCCCCAGCATTTT. As protein: CASSFDRAQPQHF.

A word on this clonotype: A much larger clone lies one base from this, so it may be a read error. The gene calls are TRBV5-1 and TRBJ2-5, with TRBD1 as a possible D gene (5 bases). CDR1 is SGHRS and CDR2 is YFSETQ in the germline V gene. This CDR3 is 16 amino acids long. In DNA form, the CDR3 reads TGCGCCAGCAGCTTGGCCGTAGACAGAACTCAAGAGACCCGGTACTTC. It specifies CASSLAVDRTQETRYF.